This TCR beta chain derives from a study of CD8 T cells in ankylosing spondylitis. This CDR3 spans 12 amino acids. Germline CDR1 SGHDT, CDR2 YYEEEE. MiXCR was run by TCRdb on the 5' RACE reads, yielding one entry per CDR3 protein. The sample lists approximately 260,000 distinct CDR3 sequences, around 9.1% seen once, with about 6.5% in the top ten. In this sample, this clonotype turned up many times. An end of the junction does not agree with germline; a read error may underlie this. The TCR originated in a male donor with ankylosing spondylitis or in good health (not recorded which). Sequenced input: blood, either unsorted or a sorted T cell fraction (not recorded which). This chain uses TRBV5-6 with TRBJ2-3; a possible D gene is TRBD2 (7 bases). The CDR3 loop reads CASSLGGGARNF. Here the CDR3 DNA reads TGTGCCAGCAGCTTGGGAGGGGGGGCCAGGAATTTT.